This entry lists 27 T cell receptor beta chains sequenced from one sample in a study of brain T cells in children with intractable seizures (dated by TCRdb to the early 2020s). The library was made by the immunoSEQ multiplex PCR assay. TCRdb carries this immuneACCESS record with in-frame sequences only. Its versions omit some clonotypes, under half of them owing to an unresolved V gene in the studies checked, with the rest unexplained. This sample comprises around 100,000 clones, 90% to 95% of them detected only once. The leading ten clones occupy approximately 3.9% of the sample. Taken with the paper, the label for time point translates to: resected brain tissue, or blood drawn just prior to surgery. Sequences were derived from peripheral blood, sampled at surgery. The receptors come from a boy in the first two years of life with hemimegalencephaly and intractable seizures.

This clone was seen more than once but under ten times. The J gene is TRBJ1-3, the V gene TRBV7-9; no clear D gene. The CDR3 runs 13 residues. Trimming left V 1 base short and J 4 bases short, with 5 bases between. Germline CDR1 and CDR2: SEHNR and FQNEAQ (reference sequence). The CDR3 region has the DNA TGTGCCAGCAGCTTAGACAGCGGAAACACCATATATTTT. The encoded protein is CASSLDSGNTIYF. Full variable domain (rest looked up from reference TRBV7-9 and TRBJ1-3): DTGVSQNPRHKITKRGQNVTFRCDPISEHNRLYWYRQTLGQGPEFLTYFQNEAQLEKSRLLSDRFSAERPKGSFSTLEIQRTEQGDSAMYLCASSLDSGNTIYFGEGSWLTVV.

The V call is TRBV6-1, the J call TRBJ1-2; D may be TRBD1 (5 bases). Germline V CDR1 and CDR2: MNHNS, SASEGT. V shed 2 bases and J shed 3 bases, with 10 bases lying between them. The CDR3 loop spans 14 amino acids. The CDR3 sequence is CASSELGGDYGYTF. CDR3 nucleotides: TGTGCCAGCAGTGAATTGGGGGGGGACTATGGCTACACCTTC.

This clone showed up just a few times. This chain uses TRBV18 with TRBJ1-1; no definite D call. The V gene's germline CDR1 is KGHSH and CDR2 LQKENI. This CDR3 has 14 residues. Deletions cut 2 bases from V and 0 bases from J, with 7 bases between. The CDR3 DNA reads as TGTGCCAGCTCACCAAATCGAGTGAACACTGAAGCTTTCTTT. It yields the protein CASSPNRVNTEAFF.

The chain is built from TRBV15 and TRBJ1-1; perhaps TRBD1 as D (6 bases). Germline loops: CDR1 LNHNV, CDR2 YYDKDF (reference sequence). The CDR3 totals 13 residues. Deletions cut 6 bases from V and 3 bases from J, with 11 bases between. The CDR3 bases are TGTGCCACCAGGCGGACAGAGGACACTGAAGCTTTCTTT. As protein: CATRRTEDTEAFF.

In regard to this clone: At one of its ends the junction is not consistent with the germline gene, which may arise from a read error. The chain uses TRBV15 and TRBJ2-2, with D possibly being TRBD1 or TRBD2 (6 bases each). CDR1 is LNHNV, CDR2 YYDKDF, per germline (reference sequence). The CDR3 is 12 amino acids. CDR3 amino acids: CATRGPTGELFF. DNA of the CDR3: TGTGCCACCCGGGGGCCGACCGGCGAGCTGTTTTTT.

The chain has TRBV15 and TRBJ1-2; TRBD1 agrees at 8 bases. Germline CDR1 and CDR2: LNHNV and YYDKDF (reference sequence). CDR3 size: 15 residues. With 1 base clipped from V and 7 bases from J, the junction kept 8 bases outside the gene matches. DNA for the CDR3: TGTGCCACCAGCAGAGCCGGGCAGGGGGCGGGTGGCTACACCTTC. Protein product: CATSRAGQGAGGYTF.

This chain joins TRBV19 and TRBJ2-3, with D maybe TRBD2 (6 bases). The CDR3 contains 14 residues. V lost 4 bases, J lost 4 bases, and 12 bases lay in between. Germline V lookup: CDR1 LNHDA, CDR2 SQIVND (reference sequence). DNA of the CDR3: TGTGCCAGTAGTACGACTAGTTTGCCAGATACGCAGTATTTT. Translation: CASSTTSLPDTQYF.

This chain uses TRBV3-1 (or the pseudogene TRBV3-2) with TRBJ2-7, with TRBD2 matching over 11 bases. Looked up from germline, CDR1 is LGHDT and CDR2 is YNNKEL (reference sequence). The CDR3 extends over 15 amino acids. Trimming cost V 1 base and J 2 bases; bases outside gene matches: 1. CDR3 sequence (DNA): TGTGCCAGCAGCCAAGGACTAGCGGGAACCTACGAGCAGTACTTC. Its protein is CASSQGLAGTYEQYF.

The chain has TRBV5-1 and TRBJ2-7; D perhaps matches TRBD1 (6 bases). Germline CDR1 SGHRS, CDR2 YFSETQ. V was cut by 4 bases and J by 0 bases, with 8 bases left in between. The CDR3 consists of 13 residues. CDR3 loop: CASSRTVSYEQYF. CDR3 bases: TGCGCCAGCAGCCGGACAGTCTCCTACGAGCAGTACTTC.

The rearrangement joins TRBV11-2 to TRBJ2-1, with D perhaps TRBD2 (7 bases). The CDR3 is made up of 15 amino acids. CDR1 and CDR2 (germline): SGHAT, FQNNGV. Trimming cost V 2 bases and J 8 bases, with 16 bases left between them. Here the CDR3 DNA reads TGTGCCAGCAGCTTATGGCCGGGGGGCGCATATGAGCAGTTCTTC. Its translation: CASSLWPGGAYEQFF.

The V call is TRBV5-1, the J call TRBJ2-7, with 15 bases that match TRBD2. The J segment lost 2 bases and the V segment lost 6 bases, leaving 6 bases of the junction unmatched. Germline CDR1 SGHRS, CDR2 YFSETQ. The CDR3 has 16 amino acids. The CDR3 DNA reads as TGCGCCAGCAAGGGGACTAGCGGGAGGCCCCCCTACGAGCAGTACTTC. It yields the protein CASKGTSGRPPYEQYF.

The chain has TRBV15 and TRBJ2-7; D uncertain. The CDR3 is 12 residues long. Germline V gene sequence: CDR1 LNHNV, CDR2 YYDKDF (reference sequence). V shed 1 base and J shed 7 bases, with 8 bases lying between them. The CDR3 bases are TGTGCCACCAGCAGAGTTTACAATGAGCAGTACTTC. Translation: CATSRVYNEQYF.

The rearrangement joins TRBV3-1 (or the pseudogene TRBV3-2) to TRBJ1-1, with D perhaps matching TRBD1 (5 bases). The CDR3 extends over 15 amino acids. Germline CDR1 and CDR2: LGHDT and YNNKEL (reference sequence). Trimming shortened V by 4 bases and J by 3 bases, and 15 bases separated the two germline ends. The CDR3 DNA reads TGTGCCAGCAGCCCCGGGGCTGTATTTGACACTGAAGCTTTCTTT. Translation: CASSPGAVFDTEAFF.

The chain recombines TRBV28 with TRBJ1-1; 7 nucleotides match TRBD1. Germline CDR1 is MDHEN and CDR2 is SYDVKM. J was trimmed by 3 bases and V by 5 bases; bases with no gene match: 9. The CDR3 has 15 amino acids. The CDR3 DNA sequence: TGTGCCAGCAGTCTGTCCAGGGGGTGGGACACTGAAGCTTTCTTT. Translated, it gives CASSLSRGWDTEAFF.

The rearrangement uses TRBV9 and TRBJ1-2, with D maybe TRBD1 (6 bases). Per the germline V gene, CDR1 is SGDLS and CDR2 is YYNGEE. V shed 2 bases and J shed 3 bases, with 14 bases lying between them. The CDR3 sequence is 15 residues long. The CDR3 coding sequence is TGTGCCAGCAGCGTCCAGGGGAGTTTCGACTATGGCTACACCTTC. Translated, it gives CASSVQGSFDYGYTF.

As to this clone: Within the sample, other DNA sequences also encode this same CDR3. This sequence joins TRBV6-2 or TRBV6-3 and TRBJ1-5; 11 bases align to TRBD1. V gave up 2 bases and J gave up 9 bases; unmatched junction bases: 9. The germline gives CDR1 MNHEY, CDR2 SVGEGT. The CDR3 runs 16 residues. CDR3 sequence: CASSYRTGGAGGPQHF. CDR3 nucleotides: TGTGCCAGCAGTTACCGGACAGGGGGCGCGGGGGGGCCCCAGCATTTT.

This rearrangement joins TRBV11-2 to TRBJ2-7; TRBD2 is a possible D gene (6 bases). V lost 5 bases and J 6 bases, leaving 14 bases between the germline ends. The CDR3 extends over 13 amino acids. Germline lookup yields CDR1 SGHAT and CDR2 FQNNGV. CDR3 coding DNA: TGTGCCAGCAGCACCGGCGGGGAGGCCGAGCAGTACTTC. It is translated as CASSTGGEAEQYF.

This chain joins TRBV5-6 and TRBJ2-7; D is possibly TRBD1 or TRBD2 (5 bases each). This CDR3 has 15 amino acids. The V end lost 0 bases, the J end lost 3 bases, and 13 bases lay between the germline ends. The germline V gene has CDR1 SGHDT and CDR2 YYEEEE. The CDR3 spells CASSLVLGANYEQYF. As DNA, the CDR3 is TGTGCCAGCAGCTTGGTTCTCGGGGCCAACTACGAGCAGTACTTC.

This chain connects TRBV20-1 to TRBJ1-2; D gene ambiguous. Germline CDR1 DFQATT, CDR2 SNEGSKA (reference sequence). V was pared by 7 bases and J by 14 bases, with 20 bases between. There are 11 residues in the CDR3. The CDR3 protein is CSVSAGSSGTF. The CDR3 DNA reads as TGCAGTGTAAGTGCAGGTTCGTCCGGAACCTTC.

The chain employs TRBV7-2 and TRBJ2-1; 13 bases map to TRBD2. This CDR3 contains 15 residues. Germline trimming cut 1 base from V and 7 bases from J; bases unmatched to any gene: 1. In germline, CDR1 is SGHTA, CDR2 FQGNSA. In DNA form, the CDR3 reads TGTGCCAGCAGCTTAGGGGGACTAGCGGGAAATGAGCAGTTCTTC. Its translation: CASSLGGLAGNEQFF.

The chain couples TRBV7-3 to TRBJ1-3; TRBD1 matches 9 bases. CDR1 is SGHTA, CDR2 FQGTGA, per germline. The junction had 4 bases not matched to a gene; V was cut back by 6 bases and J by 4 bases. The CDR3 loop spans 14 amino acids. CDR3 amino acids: CASSLGTGGNTIYF. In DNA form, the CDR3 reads TGTGCCAGCAGTTTAGGGACAGGGGGAAACACCATATATTTT.

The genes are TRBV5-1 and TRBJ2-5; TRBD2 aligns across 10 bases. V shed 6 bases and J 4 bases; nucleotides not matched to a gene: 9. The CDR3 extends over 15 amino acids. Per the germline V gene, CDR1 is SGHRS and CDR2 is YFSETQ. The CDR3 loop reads CASKRSGGVGETQYF. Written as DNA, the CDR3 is TGCGCCAGCAAACGGAGCGGGGGGGTCGGAGAGACCCAGTACTTC.

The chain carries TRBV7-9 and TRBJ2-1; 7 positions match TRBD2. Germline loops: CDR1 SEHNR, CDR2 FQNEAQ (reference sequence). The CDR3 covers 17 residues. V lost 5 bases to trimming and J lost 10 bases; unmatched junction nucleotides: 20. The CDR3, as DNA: TGTGCCAGCAGCCCGACTAGCTCAACGACCCATCTTTGGGAGCAGTTCTTC. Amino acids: CASSPTSSTTHLWEQFF.

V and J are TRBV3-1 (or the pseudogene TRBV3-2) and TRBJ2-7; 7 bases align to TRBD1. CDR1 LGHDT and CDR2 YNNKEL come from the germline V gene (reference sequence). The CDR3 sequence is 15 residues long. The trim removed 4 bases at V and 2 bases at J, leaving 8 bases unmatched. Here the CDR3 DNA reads TGTGCCAGCAGCCCGACAGGGCCCTACACCTACGAGCAGTACTTC. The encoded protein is CASSPTGPYTYEQYF.

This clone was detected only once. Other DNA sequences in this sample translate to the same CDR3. The chain's CDR3 is CASSSDRGGGYTF. The CDR3, as DNA: TGTGCCAGCAGCTCGGACAGGGGGGGAGGCTACACCTTC. The rearrangement links TRBV11-2 to TRBJ1-2; 10 bases are shared with TRBD1. CDR1 SGHAT and CDR2 FQNNGV come from the germline V gene. V trimming: 4 bases; J trimming: 8 bases; junction bases outside the gene matches: 4. The CDR3 length is 13 residues.

The CDR3 nucleotides read TGCGCCAGCAGTCAATTCCCGGGCGAGCAGTACTTC. The encoded protein is CASSQFPGEQYF. This chain uses TRBV23-1 with TRBJ2-7, with D hard to call. TRBV23-1 is an ORF; its function is uncertain. The V end lost 1 base, the J end lost 6 bases, and 7 bases lay between the germline ends. The CDR3 consists of 12 residues.

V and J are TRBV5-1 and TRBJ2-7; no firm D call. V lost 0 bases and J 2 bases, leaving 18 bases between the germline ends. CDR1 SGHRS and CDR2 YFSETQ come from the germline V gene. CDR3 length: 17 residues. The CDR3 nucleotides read TGCGCCAGCAGCTTGGGGCAGACTGCGATTTACCCCTACGAGCAGTACTTC. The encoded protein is CASSLGQTAIYPYEQYF.